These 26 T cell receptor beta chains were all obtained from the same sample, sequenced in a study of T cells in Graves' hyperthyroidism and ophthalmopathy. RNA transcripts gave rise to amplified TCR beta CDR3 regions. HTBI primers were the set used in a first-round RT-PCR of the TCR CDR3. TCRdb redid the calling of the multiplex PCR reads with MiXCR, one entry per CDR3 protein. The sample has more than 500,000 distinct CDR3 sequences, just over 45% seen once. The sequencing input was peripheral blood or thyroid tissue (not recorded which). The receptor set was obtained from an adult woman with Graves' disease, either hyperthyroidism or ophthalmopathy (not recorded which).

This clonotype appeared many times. The CDR3, as DNA: TGTGCCAGCAGCGTAGGGGCCGGGACAGTAAATTCACCCCTCCACTTT. It codes for CASSVGAGTVNSPLHF. The chain recombines TRBV9 with TRBJ1-6; the match to TRBD1 covers 7 bases. The CDR3 contains 16 residues. CDR1 and CDR2 (germline): SGDLS, YYNGEE. Germline trimming cut 0 bases from V and 7 bases from J; bases unmatched to any gene: 7. Full variable domain (outside the CDR3, taken from reference TRBV9 and TRBJ1-6): DSGVTQTPKHLITATGQRVTLRCSPRSGDLSVYWYQQSLDQGLQFLIQYYNGEERAKGNILERFSAQQFPDLHSELNLSSLELGDSALYFCASSVGAGTVNSPLHFGNGTRLTVT.

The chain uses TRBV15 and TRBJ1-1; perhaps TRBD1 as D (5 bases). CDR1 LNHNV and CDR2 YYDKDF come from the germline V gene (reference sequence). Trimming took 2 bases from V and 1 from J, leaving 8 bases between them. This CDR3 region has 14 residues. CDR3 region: CATSRRDRNTEAFF. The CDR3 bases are TGTGCCACCAGCAGACGCGACAGGAACACTGAAGCTTTCTTT.

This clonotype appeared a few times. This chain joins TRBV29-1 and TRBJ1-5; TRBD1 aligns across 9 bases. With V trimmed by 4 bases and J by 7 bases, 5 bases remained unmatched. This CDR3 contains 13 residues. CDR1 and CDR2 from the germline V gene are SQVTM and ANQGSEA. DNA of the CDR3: TGCAGCGTTGGGACAGGGGAGGGACAGCCCCAGCATTTT. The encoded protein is CSVGTGEGQPQHF.

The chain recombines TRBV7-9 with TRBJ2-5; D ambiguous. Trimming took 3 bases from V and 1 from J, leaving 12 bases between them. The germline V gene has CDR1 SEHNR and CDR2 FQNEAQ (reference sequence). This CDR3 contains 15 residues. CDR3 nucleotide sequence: TGTGCCAGCAGCTTCAGCAGGCGCACCCAAGAGACCCAGTACTTC. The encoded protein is CASSFSRRTQETQYF.

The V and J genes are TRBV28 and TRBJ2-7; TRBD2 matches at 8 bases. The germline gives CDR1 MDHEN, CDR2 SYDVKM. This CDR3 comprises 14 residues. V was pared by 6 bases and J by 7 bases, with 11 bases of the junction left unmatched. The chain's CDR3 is CASSRRLAPNEQYF. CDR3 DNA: TGTGCCAGCAGCAGAAGACTAGCGCCTAATGAGCAGTACTTC. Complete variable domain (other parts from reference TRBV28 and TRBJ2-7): DVKVTQSSRYLVKRTGEKVFLECVQDMDHENMFWYRQDPGLGLRLIYFSYDVKMKEKGDIPEGYSVSREKKERFSLILESASTNQTSMYLCASSRRLAPNEQYFGPGTRLTVT.

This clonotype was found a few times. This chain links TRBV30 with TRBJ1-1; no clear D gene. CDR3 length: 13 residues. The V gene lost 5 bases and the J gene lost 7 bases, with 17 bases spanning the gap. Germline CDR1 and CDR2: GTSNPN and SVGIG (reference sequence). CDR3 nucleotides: TGTGCCTGGGGCGAGGTACCGGACCGTGAAGCTTTCTTT. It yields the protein CAWGEVPDREAFF. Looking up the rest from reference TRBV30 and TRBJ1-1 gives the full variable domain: SQTIHQWPATLVQPVGSPLSLECTVEGTSNPNLYWYRQAAGRGLQLLFYSVGIGQISSEVPQNLSASRPQDRQFILSSKKLLLSDSGFYLCAWGEVPDREAFFGQGTRLTVV.

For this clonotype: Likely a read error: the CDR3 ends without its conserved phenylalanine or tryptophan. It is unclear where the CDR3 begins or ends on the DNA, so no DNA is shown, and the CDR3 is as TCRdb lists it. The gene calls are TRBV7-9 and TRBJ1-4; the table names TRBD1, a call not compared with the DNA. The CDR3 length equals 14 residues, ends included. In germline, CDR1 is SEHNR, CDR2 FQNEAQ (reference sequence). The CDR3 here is CASSFPGYFSGEAA.

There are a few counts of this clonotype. The CDR3, as DNA: TGCAGCGTAGCTGGGGGGGGAGGGAACACTGAAGCTTTCTTT. This encodes CSVAGGGGNTEAFF. V and J are TRBV29-1 and TRBJ1-1; tentative D call: TRBD1 (5 bases). The CDR3 totals 14 residues. Germline values: CDR1 SQVTM, CDR2 ANQGSEA. V was pared by 6 bases and J by 1 base, with 15 bases between.

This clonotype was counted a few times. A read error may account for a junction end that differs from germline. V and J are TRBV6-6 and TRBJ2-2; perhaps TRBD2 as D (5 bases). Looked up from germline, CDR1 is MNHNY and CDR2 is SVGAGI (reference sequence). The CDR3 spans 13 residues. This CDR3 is CASRGTNTGELSW. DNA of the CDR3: TGTGCCAGCAGGGGCACGAACACCGGGGAGCTGTCTTGG.

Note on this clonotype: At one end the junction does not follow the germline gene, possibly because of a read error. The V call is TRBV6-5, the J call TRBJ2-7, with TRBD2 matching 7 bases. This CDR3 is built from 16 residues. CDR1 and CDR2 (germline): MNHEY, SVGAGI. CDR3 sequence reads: CVSSYSGTSASYEQCF. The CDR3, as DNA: TGTGTCAGCAGTTACTCGGGCACTAGCGCGTCGTACGAGCAGTGCTTC.

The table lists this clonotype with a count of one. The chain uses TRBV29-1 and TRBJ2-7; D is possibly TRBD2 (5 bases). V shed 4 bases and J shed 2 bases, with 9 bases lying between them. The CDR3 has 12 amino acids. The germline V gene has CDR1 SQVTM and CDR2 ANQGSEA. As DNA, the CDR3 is TGCAGCGTTGCGGGGAGCGCCTACGAGCAGTACTTC. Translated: CSVAGSAYEQYF.

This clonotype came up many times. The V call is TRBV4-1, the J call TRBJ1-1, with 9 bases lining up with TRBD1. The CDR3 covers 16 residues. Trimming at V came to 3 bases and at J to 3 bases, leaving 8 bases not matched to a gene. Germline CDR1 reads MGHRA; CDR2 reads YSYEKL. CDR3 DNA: TGCGCCAGCAGCCAGGAGGACAGGGGTGGATACACTGAAGCTTTCTTT. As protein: CASSQEDRGGYTEAFF.

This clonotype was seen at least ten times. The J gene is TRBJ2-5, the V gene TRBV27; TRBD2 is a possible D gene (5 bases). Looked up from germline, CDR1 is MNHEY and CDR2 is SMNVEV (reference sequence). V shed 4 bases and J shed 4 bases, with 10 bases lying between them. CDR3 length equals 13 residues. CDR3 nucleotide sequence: TGTGCCAGCAGTTGGACTGGCGGAGAGACCCAGTACTTC. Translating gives CASSWTGGETQYF.

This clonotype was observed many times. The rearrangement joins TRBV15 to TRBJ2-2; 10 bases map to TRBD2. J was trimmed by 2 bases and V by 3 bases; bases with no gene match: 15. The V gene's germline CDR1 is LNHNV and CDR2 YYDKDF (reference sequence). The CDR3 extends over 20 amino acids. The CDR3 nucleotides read TGTGCCACCAGCAGTCCCTCAAGCGGGAGGGCTAGTTTAAACACCGGGGAGCTGTTTTTT. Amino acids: CATSSPSSGRASLNTGELFF. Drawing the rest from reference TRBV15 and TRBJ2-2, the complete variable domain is DAMVIQNPRYQVTQFGKPVTLSCSQTLNHNVMYWYQQKSSQAPKLLFHYYDKDFNNEADTPDNFQSRRPNTSFCFLDIRSPGLGDTAMYLCATSSPSSGRASLNTGELFFGEGSRLTVL.

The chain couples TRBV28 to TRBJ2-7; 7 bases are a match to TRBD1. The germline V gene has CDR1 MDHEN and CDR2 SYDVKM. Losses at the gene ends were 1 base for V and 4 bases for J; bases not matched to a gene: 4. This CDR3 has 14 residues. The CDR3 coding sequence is TGTGCCAGCAGTTTATTACAGGGGAAGTACGAGCAGTACTTC. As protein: CASSLLQGKYEQYF.

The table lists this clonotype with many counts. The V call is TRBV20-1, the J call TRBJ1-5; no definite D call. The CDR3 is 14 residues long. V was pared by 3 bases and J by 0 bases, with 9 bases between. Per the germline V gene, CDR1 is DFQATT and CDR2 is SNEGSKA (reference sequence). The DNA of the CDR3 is TGCAGTGCTAGCTCTACAGCTAGCAATCAGCCCCAGCATTTT. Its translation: CSASSTASNQPQHF.

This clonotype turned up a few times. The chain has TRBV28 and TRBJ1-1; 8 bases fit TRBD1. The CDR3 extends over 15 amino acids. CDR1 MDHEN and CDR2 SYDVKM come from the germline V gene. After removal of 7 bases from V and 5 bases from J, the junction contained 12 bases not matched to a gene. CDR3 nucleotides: TGTGCCAGCACCACTTCGGGACAGGCGAGAACTGAAGCTTTCTTT. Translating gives CASTTSGQARTEAFF.

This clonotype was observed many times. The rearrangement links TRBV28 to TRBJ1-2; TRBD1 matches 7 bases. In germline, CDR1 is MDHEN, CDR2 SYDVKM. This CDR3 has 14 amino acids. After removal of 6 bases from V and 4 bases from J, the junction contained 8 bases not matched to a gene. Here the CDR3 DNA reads TGTGCCAGCAGCCCCGGGACAGCAGGCTATGGCTACACCTTC. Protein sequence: CASSPGTAGYGYTF.

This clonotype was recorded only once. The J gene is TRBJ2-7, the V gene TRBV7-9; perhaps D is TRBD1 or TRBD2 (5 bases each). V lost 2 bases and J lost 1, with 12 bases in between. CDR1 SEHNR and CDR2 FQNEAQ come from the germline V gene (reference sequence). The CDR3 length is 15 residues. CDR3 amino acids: CASSLIGTKSYEQYF. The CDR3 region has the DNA TGTGCCAGCAGCTTAATCGGGACCAAGTCCTACGAGCAGTACTTC. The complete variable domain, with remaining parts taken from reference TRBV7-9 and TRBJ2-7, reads DTGVSQNPRHKITKRGQNVTFRCDPISEHNRLYWYRQTLGQGPEFLTYFQNEAQLEKSRLLSDRFSAERPKGSFSTLEIQRTEQGDSAMYLCASSLIGTKSYEQYFGPGTRLTVT.

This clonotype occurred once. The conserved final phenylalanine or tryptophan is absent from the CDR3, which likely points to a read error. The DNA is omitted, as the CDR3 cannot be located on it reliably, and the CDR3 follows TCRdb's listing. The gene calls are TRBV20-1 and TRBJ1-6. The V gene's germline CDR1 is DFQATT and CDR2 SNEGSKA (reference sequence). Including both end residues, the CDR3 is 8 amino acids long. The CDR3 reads CSAGPHTS.

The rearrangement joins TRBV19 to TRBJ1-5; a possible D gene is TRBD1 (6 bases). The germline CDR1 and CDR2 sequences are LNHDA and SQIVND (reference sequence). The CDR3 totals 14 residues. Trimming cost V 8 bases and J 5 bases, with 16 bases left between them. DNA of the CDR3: TGTGCCAGTGCGTTGACAGGTTATTATCAGCCCCAGCATTTT. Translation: CASALTGYYQPQHF.

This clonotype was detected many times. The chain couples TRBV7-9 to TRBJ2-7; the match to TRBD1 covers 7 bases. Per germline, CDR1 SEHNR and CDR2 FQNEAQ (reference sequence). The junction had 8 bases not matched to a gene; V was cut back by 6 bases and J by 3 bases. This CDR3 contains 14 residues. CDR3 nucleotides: TGTGCCAGCAGTCCGGGGACAGTGGGCTACGAGCAGTACTTC. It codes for CASSPGTVGYEQYF.

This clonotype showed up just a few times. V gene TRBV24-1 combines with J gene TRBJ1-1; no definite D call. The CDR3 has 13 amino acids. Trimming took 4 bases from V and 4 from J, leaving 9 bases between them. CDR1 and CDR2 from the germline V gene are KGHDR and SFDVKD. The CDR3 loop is CATSEHGATEAFF. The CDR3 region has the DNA TGTGCCACCAGTGAACATGGTGCCACTGAAGCTTTCTTT.

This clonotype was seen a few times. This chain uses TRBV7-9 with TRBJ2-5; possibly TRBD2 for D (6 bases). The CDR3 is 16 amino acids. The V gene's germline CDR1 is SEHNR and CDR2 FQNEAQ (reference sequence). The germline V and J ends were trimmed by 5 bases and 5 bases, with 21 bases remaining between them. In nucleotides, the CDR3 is TGTGCCAGCAGCCCTGGCCTGAGGGCGGGATCGGAGACCCAGTACTTC. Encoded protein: CASSPGLRAGSETQYF.

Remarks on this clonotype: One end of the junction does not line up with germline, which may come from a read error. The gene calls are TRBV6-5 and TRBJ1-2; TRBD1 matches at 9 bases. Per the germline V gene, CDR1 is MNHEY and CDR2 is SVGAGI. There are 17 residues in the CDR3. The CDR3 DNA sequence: TGTGCCAGCAGTTACTCGGGGACAGGGTCCCTATACTATGGCAACACCTTC. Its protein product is CASSYSGTGSLYYGNTF.

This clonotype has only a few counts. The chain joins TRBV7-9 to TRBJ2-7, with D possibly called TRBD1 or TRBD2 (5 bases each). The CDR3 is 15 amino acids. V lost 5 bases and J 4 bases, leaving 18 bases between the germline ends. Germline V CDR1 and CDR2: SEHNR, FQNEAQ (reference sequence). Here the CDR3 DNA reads TGTGCCAGCAGCCAGGGTCGGGACCATCGGTACGAGCAGTACTTC. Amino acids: CASSQGRDHRYEQYF.